The 21 T cell receptor beta chains in this list originate from one sample, sequenced in a study of blood T cell repertoires in COVID-19. The data were produced by immunoSEQ multiplex PCR, yet TCRdb's version contains in-frame clones alone and is incomplete. The sample has about 400,000 clones, 70% to 90% seen once. Sequences were obtained from PBMCs or T cells enriched from blood (not recorded which). The origin of the receptors is a woman aged 18 to 35 with acute COVID-19.

Notes on this clone: Other DNA variants within this sample encode the same CDR3. This chain connects TRBV27 to TRBJ2-1, with D perhaps matching TRBD1 (6 bases). V lost 5 bases to trimming and J lost 5 bases, with 7 bases between them. The CDR3 covers 12 residues. Germline V gene data show CDR1 as MNHEY and CDR2 as SMNVEV (reference sequence). The CDR3: CASSRQDNEQFF. CDR3 in DNA: TGTGCCAGCAGTAGACAGGACAATGAGCAGTTCTTC.

The chain uses TRBV25-1 and TRBJ2-5; 11 bases are a match to TRBD1. Germline lookup yields CDR1 MGHDK and CDR2 SYGVNS. J lost 4 bases, V lost 6 bases, and 4 bases had no gene match. This CDR3 is built from 14 residues. CDR3 DNA sequence: TGTGCCAGCAGCCGCGGACAGGGGGCAGAGACCCAGTACTTC. Protein product: CASSRGQGAETQYF.

This clone was seen only once. The rearrangement joins TRBV5-1 to TRBJ2-1; TRBD2 matches 8 bases. CDR1 and CDR2 from the germline V gene are SGHRS and YFSETQ. There are 15 residues in the CDR3. V was pared by 4 bases and J by 2 bases, with 5 bases of the junction left unmatched. Here the CDR3 DNA reads TGCGCCAGCAGCAGAATAGCGGGACCCTACAATGAGCAGTTCTTC. It codes for CASSRIAGPYNEQFF.

The chain is built from TRBV5-1 and TRBJ1-2; 10 bases map to TRBD1. The CDR3 has 14 amino acids. From germline, CDR1 is SGHRS and CDR2 YFSETQ. V shed 4 bases and J 2 bases; nucleotides not matched to a gene: 2. CDR3 sequence reads: CASSRQGANYGYTF. DNA of the CDR3: TGCGCCAGCAGCCGACAGGGGGCGAACTATGGCTACACCTTC.

The chain uses TRBV6-2 or TRBV6-3 and TRBJ1-5, with TRBD1 identical over 7 bases. Germline V lookup: CDR1 MNHEY, CDR2 SVGEGT. CDR3 size: 14 residues. V trimming: 4 bases; J trimming: 5 bases; junction bases outside the gene matches: 5. CDR3 residues: CASSSPGGDQPQHF. The CDR3 DNA is TGTGCCAGCAGTTCGCCAGGGGGAGATCAGCCCCAGCATTTT.

This clone appeared once. This same CDR3 is encoded by further DNA sequences in the sample. The chain uses TRBV18 and TRBJ2-2, with a tentative D call TRBD2 (5 bases). This CDR3 is built from 16 residues. Germline CDR1 is KGHSH and CDR2 is LQKENI. Trimming stripped 1 base from V and 0 bases from J, with 9 bases between. This CDR3 is CASSPLTGSNTGELFF. CDR3 sequence (DNA): TGTGCCAGCTCACCACTTACGGGGTCGAACACCGGGGAGCTGTTTTTT.

The chain combines TRBV2 with TRBJ1-1; D is undetermined. This CDR3 spans 13 amino acids. Trimming stripped 2 bases from V and 4 bases from J, with 8 bases between. Germline CDR1 is SNHLY and CDR2 is FYNNEI. CDR3 loop: CASSETESTEAFF. Written as DNA, the CDR3 is TGTGCCAGCAGTGAAACGGAGAGCACTGAAGCTTTCTTT.

The gene calls are TRBV7-8 and TRBJ2-7, with 8 bases that match TRBD2. CDR1 is SGHVS, CDR2 FQNEAQ, per germline. This CDR3 has 12 amino acids. V trimming: 6 bases; J trimming: 3 bases; junction bases outside the gene matches: 1. CDR3 sequence: CASRLAGYEQYF. CDR3 nucleotides: TGTGCCAGCAGGCTAGCGGGCTACGAGCAGTACTTC.

The rearrangement links TRBV5-1 to TRBJ2-5, with D maybe TRBD2 (6 bases). In germline, CDR1 is SGHRS, CDR2 YFSETQ. Trimming removed 2 bases from V and 4 bases from J, with 15 bases in between. The CDR3 spans 15 residues. CDR3 residues: CASSFGGLGRETQYF. CDR3 nucleotides: TGCGCCAGCAGCTTTGGGGGTCTCGGGAGAGAGACCCAGTACTTC.

The chain couples TRBV5-4 to TRBJ1-1; 10 bases fit TRBD1. The germline V gene encodes CDR1 SGHNT and CDR2 YYREEE (reference sequence). V shed 4 bases, J shed 4 bases, and the junction held 4 bases outside the gene matches. This CDR3 contains 14 residues. CDR3 amino acids: CASSLGQGGTEAFF. The CDR3 DNA follows: TGTGCCAGCAGCCTAGGACAGGGGGGCACTGAAGCTTTCTTT.

The rearrangement links TRBV11-2 to TRBJ1-1; D gene ambiguous. Per the germline V gene, CDR1 is SGHAT and CDR2 is FQNNGV. This CDR3 has 14 amino acids. With 3 bases removed from V and 2 bases from J, the gap between germline ends came to 10 bases. CDR3 residues: CASSFKVTNTEAFF. Written as DNA, the CDR3 is TGTGCCAGCAGCTTCAAAGTGACTAACACTGAAGCTTTCTTT.

The chain recombines TRBV5-1 with TRBJ2-3, with TRBD1 as a possible D gene (6 bases). Trimming cost V 2 bases and J 1 base, with 11 bases left between them. This CDR3 is built from 15 residues. Germline CDR1 is SGHRS and CDR2 is YFSETQ. This CDR3 is CASSFQGPGTDTQYF. The CDR3 DNA sequence: TGCGCCAGCAGCTTCCAGGGGCCGGGCACAGATACGCAGTATTTT.

V gene TRBV30 combines with J gene TRBJ2-2; 8 bases are shared with TRBD1. V lost 4 bases, J lost 0 bases, and 4 bases stayed unmatched. This CDR3 is 15 amino acids long. Germline V gene lookup returns CDR1 GTSNPN and CDR2 SVGIG (reference sequence). The CDR3 region has the DNA TGTGCCTGGATCTGGACAGGGACGAACACCGGGGAGCTGTTTTTT. This codes for CAWIWTGTNTGELFF. Filled out from reference TRBV30 and TRBJ2-2, the complete variable domain reads SQTIHQWPATLVQPVGSPLSLECTVEGTSNPNLYWYRQAAGRGLQLLFYSVGIGQISSEVPQNLSASRPQDRQFILSSKKLLLSDSGFYLCAWIWTGTNTGELFFGEGSRLTVL.

The chain links TRBV4-2 to TRBJ2-3; 9 nucleotides align to TRBD2. The V and J ends lost 2 bases and 2 bases, in that order; junction bases with no gene match: 2. The CDR3 spans 15 residues. CDR1 LGHNA and CDR2 YNFKEQ come from the germline V gene. The CDR3 bases are TGTGCCAGCAGCCAAAGACTAGCGGCCACAGATACGCAGTATTTT. Encoded protein: CASSQRLAATDTQYF.

The chain couples TRBV5-4 to TRBJ1-2; TRBD1 matches at 10 bases. Trimming removed 4 bases from V and 4 bases from J; junction bases left unmatched: 7. This CDR3 is 15 amino acids long. Germline CDR1 reads SGHNT; CDR2 reads YYREEE (reference sequence). The CDR3 DNA is TGTGCCAGCAGCCCCCGGGACAGGGGCCTCTATGGCTACACCTTC. Amino acid sequence: CASSPRDRGLYGYTF.

The chain couples TRBV3-1 (or the pseudogene TRBV3-2) to TRBJ1-2; perhaps TRBD1 as D (5 bases). Looked up from germline, CDR1 is LGHDT and CDR2 is YNNKEL (reference sequence). The CDR3 is 13 amino acids. The V end was cut by 4 bases, the J end by 7 bases, with 13 bases between. The CDR3 DNA sequence: TGTGCCAGCAGCCCTCGGGGGGAAGGTGGCTACACCTTC. Translating gives CASSPRGEGGYTF.

This chain uses TRBV20-1 with TRBJ1-6; 7 bases agree with TRBD1. This CDR3 spans 13 amino acids. Per the germline V gene, CDR1 is DFQATT and CDR2 is SNEGSKA (reference sequence). V shed 3 bases and J 5 bases; nucleotides not matched to a gene: 1. The CDR3 here is CSASTGDNSPLHF. CDR3 nucleotides: TGCAGTGCTAGTACAGGGGATAATTCACCCCTCCACTTT.

The chain couples TRBV19 to TRBJ2-7; 7 nucleotides match TRBD2. The CDR3 has 13 residues. With V trimmed by 5 bases and J by 1 base, 2 bases remained unmatched. The germline gives CDR1 LNHDA, CDR2 SQIVND (reference sequence). The CDR3 loop is CASSPGLSYEQYF. The CDR3 DNA reads as TGTGCCAGTAGTCCGGGACTATCCTACGAGCAGTACTTC.

J is TRBJ2-1 and V is TRBV15; tentative D call: TRBD2 (5 bases). The CDR3 runs 14 residues. Germline assignment: CDR1 LNHNV and CDR2 YYDKDF (reference sequence). Trimming took off 1 base at V and 4 bases at J, with 8 bases between the two ends. The CDR3 region has the DNA TGTGCCACCAGCAGAGGTGGGAGTTACAATGAGCAGTTCTTC. The encoded protein is CATSRGGSYNEQFF.

The V and J genes are TRBV27 and TRBJ1-6; D is unresolved. The V gene's germline CDR1 is MNHEY and CDR2 SMNVEV (reference sequence). The V and J ends lost 6 bases and 0 bases respectively, with 6 bases between them. The CDR3 covers 14 residues. CDR3 sequence reads: CASRRDSYNSPLHF. CDR3 bases: TGTGCCAGCAGGCGGGACTCCTATAATTCACCCCTCCACTTT.

The chain combines TRBV6-5 with TRBJ2-5, with D possibly being TRBD2 (5 bases). Trimming removed 0 bases from V and 7 bases from J, with 12 bases in between. This CDR3 is 14 amino acids long. From germline, CDR1 is MNHEY and CDR2 SVGAGI. CDR3 protein: CASSYSEGRVTQYF. The CDR3 DNA reads as TGTGCCAGCAGTTACTCAGAGGGTCGGGTGACCCAGTACTTC.